This is a list of T cell receptor beta chains from one sample in a study of blood T cell repertoires in COVID-19. Profiled with immunoSEQ multiplex PCR; TCRdb holds only in-frame clones, not every one. Of around 330,000 clones in the sample, around nine tenths were seen once. Sequences were obtained from peripheral blood. These receptors all come from a woman aged 45-60 years with active or convalescent COVID-19. CDR3s include the opening cysteine and the closing phenylalanine or tryptophan. D genes are given only for firm matches. Clone size is stated in some rows and not others, as once, few, many or a class when expanded.

clone_size: .
j_call: TRBJ2-2
cdr3_length: 16
v_call: TRBV5-1
d_call: .
cdr3_nt: TGCGCCAGCAGCGAAAGAGCCGGGACAAGCACCGGGGAGCTGTTTTTT
cdr3_aa: CASSERAGTSTGELFF

clone_size: .
j_call: TRBJ1-2
cdr3_length: 13
v_call: TRBV2
d_call: .
cdr3_nt: TGTGCCAGCAGTGCGGCGGCAGTATATGGCTACACCTTC
cdr3_aa: CASSAAAVYGYTF

clone_size: .
j_call: TRBJ2-1
cdr3_length: 16
v_call: TRBV3-1/TRBV3-2
d_call: TRBD2
cdr3_nt: TGTGCCAGCAGCCAACCTAGACTAGCCAGATACAATGAGCAGTTCTTC
cdr3_aa: CASSQPRLARYNEQFF

clone_size: .
j_call: TRBJ1-1
cdr3_length: 14
v_call: TRBV6-1
d_call: TRBD1
cdr3_nt: TGTGCCAGCCGGGCAGGGGGAGATGGTACTGAAGCTTTCTTT
cdr3_aa: CASRAGGDGTEAFF

clone_size: once
j_call: TRBJ1-2
cdr3_length: 15
v_call: TRBV9
d_call: .
cdr3_nt: TGTGCCAGCAGCGTAGGGCAGGATCCTCCCTATGGCTACACCTTC
cdr3_aa: CASSVGQDPPYGYTF

clone_size: .
j_call: TRBJ2-7
cdr3_length: 15
v_call: TRBV7-6
d_call: TRBD2
cdr3_nt: TGTGCCAGCAGCGTGAAATCGGGGGGTCTCGACGAGCAGTACTTC
cdr3_aa: CASSVKSGGLDEQYF

clone_size: .
j_call: TRBJ2-7
cdr3_length: 15
v_call: TRBV6-5
d_call: TRBD1
cdr3_nt: TGTGCCAGCAGTCCAGACAGGGGGCGCCACTACGAGCAGTACTTC
cdr3_aa: CASSPDRGRHYEQYF

clone_size: few
j_call: TRBJ2-4
cdr3_length: 16
v_call: TRBV18
d_call: TRBD1
cdr3_nt: TGTGCCAGCTCACCGGAACAGGGGGCTCCCAAAAACATTCAGTACTTC
cdr3_aa: CASSPEQGAPKNIQYF

clone_size: .
j_call: TRBJ2-1
cdr3_length: 14
v_call: TRBV7-3
d_call: TRBD2
cdr3_nt: TGTGCCAGCAGCAACACAGCGGGGAGTGATGAGCAGTTCTTC
cdr3_aa: CASSNTAGSDEQFF

clone_size: .
j_call: TRBJ2-2
cdr3_length: 14
v_call: TRBV5-1
d_call: .
cdr3_nt: TGCGCCAGCAGCGCCGGACAGTCTAACGGGGAGCTGTTTTTT
cdr3_aa: CASSAGQSNGELFF

clone_size: .
j_call: TRBJ1-2
cdr3_length: 16
v_call: TRBV6-1
d_call: TRBD1
cdr3_nt: TGTGCCAGCAGTGAAGGGCGGGGACAGCCCCCCTATGGCTACACCTTC
cdr3_aa: CASSEGRGQPPYGYTF

clone_size: .
j_call: TRBJ2-7
cdr3_length: 13
v_call: TRBV19
d_call: .
cdr3_nt: TGTGCCAGTAGTTCCGGACAAACGTACGAGCAGTACTTC
cdr3_aa: CASSSGQTYEQYF

clone_size: .
j_call: TRBJ1-2
cdr3_length: 15
v_call: TRBV5-8
d_call: .
cdr3_nt: TGTGCCAGCAGCCGTACGACAGCTACTAACTATGGCTACACCTTC
cdr3_aa: CASSRTTATNYGYTF

clone_size: .
j_call: TRBJ2-7
cdr3_length: 15
v_call: TRBV4-1
d_call: TRBD1
cdr3_nt: TGCGCCAGCAGCCAGGGACAGGGGGGTAAATACGAGCAGTACTTC
cdr3_aa: CASSQGQGGKYEQYF

clone_size: once
j_call: TRBJ2-7
cdr3_length: 13
v_call: TRBV27
d_call: .
cdr3_nt: TGTGCCAGCAGTTTAAGGGACAACTACGAGCAGTACTTC
cdr3_aa: CASSLRDNYEQYF

clone_size: .
j_call: TRBJ2-2
cdr3_length: 15
v_call: TRBV18
d_call: .
cdr3_nt: TGTGCCAGCTCACCACCGGAGAGGATCGTTGGGGAGCTGTTTTTT
cdr3_aa: CASSPPERIVGELFF

clone_size: .
j_call: TRBJ2-7
cdr3_length: 13
v_call: TRBV9
d_call: .
cdr3_nt: TGTGCCAGCAGCTCTACTCCCTCCTACGAGCAGTACTTC
cdr3_aa: CASSSTPSYEQYF

clone_size: .
j_call: TRBJ2-3
cdr3_length: 17
v_call: TRBV7-2
d_call: .
cdr3_nt: TGTGCCAGCAGCTCGACCTTGGCCGGGATTTACACAGATACGCAGTATTTT
cdr3_aa: CASSSTLAGIYTDTQYF

clone_size: many
j_call: TRBJ2-7
cdr3_length: 18
v_call: TRBV25-1
d_call: TRBD1
cdr3_nt: TGTGCCAGCAGTGAATCGGGGACAGGGGTGGGTTTTCGCTACGAGCAGTACTTC
cdr3_aa: CASSESGTGVGFRYEQYF

clone_size: .
j_call: TRBJ2-7
cdr3_length: 15
v_call: TRBV19
d_call: .
cdr3_nt: TGTGCCAGTAGTCTGTTGGCCCGACGACACTACGAGCAGTACTTC
cdr3_aa: CASSLLARRHYEQYF

clone_size: .
j_call: TRBJ2-3
cdr3_length: 17
v_call: TRBV10-1
d_call: TRBD2
cdr3_nt: TGCGCCGGGACTAGCGTTCATCAAGAAGGTTTCACAGATACGCAGTATTTT
cdr3_aa: CAGTSVHQEGFTDTQYF

clone_size: .
j_call: TRBJ2-1
cdr3_length: 17
v_call: TRBV5-1
d_call: TRBD2
cdr3_nt: TGCGCCAGCAGCCCTACTAGCGGGGTTAGCTCCTACAATGAGCAGTTCTTC
cdr3_aa: CASSPTSGVSSYNEQFF

clone_size: .
j_call: TRBJ1-2
cdr3_length: 14
v_call: TRBV5-4
d_call: .
cdr3_nt: TGTGCCAGCAGCTTGCCAGGCTCTAACTATGGCTACACCTTC
cdr3_aa: CASSLPGSNYGYTF

clone_size: once
j_call: TRBJ1-6
cdr3_length: 13
v_call: TRBV28
d_call: .
cdr3_nt: TGTGCCAGCAGTTCGACCGGCCCTAGGACCCTCCACTTT
cdr3_aa: CASSSTGPRTLHF